The rows below give T cell receptor beta chains drawn from one sample of a study of post-analysis software for immune sequencing data. TCRdb re-called the PCR reads through MiXCR, storing one row per CDR3 protein. This table holds over 300,000 distinct CDR3 sequences, about a third found once. The sequencing sample was made of blood. These TCRs come from a girl aged 10 to 17 with multiple sclerosis. Each CDR3 is given with its conserved first and last residue. A D gene is named only where the DNA matches it firmly. Expanded clones get a size class; other rows say once, few or many, or leave the size out.

J gene	clone size	D gene	V gene	CDR3 DNA	CDR3 protein
TRBJ2-7	.	TRBD1	TRBV7-6	TGTGCCAGCAGCCGAGGGGGCACGGGAGAGCAGTACTTC	CASSRGGTGEQYF
TRBJ2-7	.	.	TRBV29-1	TGCAGCGTTGCGGTCGGGGGCTACGAGCAGTACTTC	CSVAVGGYEQYF
TRBJ2-1	.	.	TRBV4-1	TGCGCCAGCAGCCAAGACCCGGACAGATACAATGAGCAGTTCTTC	CASSQDPDRYNEQFF
TRBJ2-5	few	.	TRBV27	TGTGCCAACAGTGACCGACAGGACTTGGGAGAGACCCAGTACTTC	CANSDRQDLGETQYF
TRBJ2-7	few	.	TRBV7-9	TGTGCCAGCAGCTACGCTAGCTCAGACTACGAGCAGTACTTC	CASSYASSDYEQYF
TRBJ1-2	.	.	TRBV10-3	TGTGCCATCAGTGAAGGTTACATATCTAACTGTGGCTACACCTTC	CAISEGYISNCGYTF
TRBJ2-3	.	TRBD1	TRBV5-5	TGTGCCAGCAGCTCCGGGGACAGGGAAAGGTTTCGCACAGATACGCAGTATTTT	CASSSGDRERFRTDTQYF
TRBJ1-2	few	TRBD1	TRBV20-1	TGCAGTGCTAGAGGTGGATCTGCAGGGGGCGCAGGCACCTTC	CSARGGSAGGAGTF
TRBJ1-3	.	.	TRBV7-3	TGTGCCAGCAGCTTGCCTACTCGTGGAAACACCATATATTTT	CASSLPTRGNTIYF
TRBJ2-7	.	.	TRBV27	TGTGCCAGCAGTTTTACGGAGCCCTACGAGCAGTACTTC	CASSFTEPYEQYF
TRBJ2-5	few	TRBD1	TRBV4-1	TGCGCCAGCAGCCAAGATAGAAGGACAGGGGTTAAAGAGACCCAGTACTTC	CASSQDRRTGVKETQYF
TRBJ1-6	.	.	TRBV12-3/TRBV12-4	TGTGCCAGCAGGGGGGGAGGGTGGAATTCACCCCTCCACTTT	CASRGGGWNSPLHF
TRBJ2-1	.	TRBD1	TRBV5-1	TGCGCCAGCAGCCCCGGGACAGGGAGGGGTAGTGAGCAGTTCTTC	CASSPGTGRGSEQFF
TRBJ1-1	.	.	TRBV29-1	TGCAGCGTTAGTCCCCAAAAACCTACTGAAGCTTTCTTT	CSVSPQKPTEAFF
TRBJ1-2	.	.	TRBV4-1	TGCGCCAGCAGCCAAGGACGGCTGGGGGGCTATGGCTACACCTTC	CASSQGRLGGYGYTF
TRBJ2-1	few	TRBD2	TRBV18	TGTGCCAGCTCACGGGGAGGGAGCGATGAGCAGTTCTTC	CASSRGGSDEQFF
TRBJ2-1	.	.	TRBV4-1	TGTGCCAGCAGCTCCGGGGTTAGCTCCTACAATGAGCAGTTCTTC	CASSSGVSSYNEQFF
TRBJ2-5	few	.	TRBV7-7	TGTGCTAGCAGCTCAGGGGGGGATGAGACCCAGTACTTC	CASSSGGDETQYF
TRBJ2-5	.	.	TRBV7-9	TGTGCCAGCAGTCCCTCGGAAGGGCCGGAGACCCAGTACTTC	CASSPSEGPETQYF
TRBJ2-5	.	TRBD1	TRBV28	TGTGCCAGCAGTGACAGGGGGAAAGAGACCCAGTACTTC	CASSDRGKETQYF